Following are 17 T cell receptor beta chains from one sample sequenced in a study of T cell responses to AZD1222 COVID-19 vaccine. Using immunoSEQ multiplex PCR, the repertoire was profiled, and TCRdb retains in-frame clones only, with some absent. The table lists under 100,000 clones, 86% of them singletons. The starting material was peripheral blood, obtained on day 0 of AZD1222 vaccination. The receptors were gathered from an adult in good health.

This clone appeared once. The J gene is TRBJ2-1, the V gene TRBV5-1; the D gene could be TRBD1 or TRBD2 (5 bases each). The CDR3 sequence is 19 residues long. Trimming stripped 2 bases from V and 0 bases from J, with 21 bases between. Germline V gene lookup returns CDR1 SGHRS and CDR2 YFSETQ. The CDR3 spells CASSFSSFGGSSSYNEQFF. CDR3 in DNA: TGCGCCAGCAGCTTTTCGTCATTTGGGGGAAGCAGCTCCTACAATGAGCAGTTCTTC.

The V and J genes are TRBV19 and TRBJ1-3; no definite D call. Per the germline V gene, CDR1 is LNHDA and CDR2 is SQIVND (reference sequence). The length of the CDR3 is 17 residues. Trimming left V 5 bases short and J 2 bases short, with 19 bases between. CDR3 coding DNA: TGTGCCAGTAGTTACTTATCCTCAGGTGCGCCTGGAAACACCATATATTTT. It specifies CASSYLSSGAPGNTIYF.

This clone was seen a single time. The CDR3 bases are TGTGCCAGCAGCCCTCTGGGAGCTGGAGAAAAACTGTTTTTT. This sequence encodes CASSPLGAGEKLFF. The chain employs TRBV14 and TRBJ1-4; D remains unclear. This CDR3 has 14 residues. V was shortened by 4 bases and J by 8 bases, with 14 bases between the two germline ends. Germline V lookup: CDR1 SGHDN, CDR2 FVKESK.

This CDR3 reads CASSTRTGGNTEAFF. CDR3 coding DNA: TGTGCCAGCAGCACCCGGACAGGGGGGAACACTGAAGCTTTCTTT. The rearrangement uses TRBV11-2 and TRBJ1-1; 10 bases are shared with TRBD1. This CDR3 comprises 15 residues. Germline V lookup: CDR1 SGHAT, CDR2 FQNNGV. Trimming cost V 5 bases and J 1 base; bases outside gene matches: 4. The full variable domain, rest sourced from reference TRBV11-2 and TRBJ1-1, is EAGVAQSPRYKIIEKRQSVAFWCNPISGHATLYWYQQILGQGPKLLIQFQNNGVVDDSQLPKDRFSAERLKGVDSTLKIQPAKLEDSAVYLCASSTRTGGNTEAFFGQGTRLTVV.

This sequence joins TRBV19 and TRBJ1-1; D is undetermined. Germline lookup yields CDR1 LNHDA and CDR2 SQIVND (reference sequence). The CDR3 extends over 13 amino acids. V was shortened by 5 bases and J by 4 bases, with 11 bases between the two germline ends. CDR3 DNA: TGTGCCAGTAGTGGCCAGCTGAGCACTGAAGCTTTCTTT. Residues: CASSGQLSTEAFF.

The chain couples TRBV6-5 to TRBJ1-1; unclear D gene. V lost 2 bases and J 1 base, leaving 8 bases between the germline ends. Germline V gene sequence: CDR1 MNHEY, CDR2 SVGAGI. The CDR3 is 14 amino acids. The CDR3 protein is CASSYNSKNTEAFF. In DNA form, the CDR3 reads TGTGCCAGCAGTTACAACAGCAAGAACACTGAAGCTTTCTTT.

This clone appeared a few times. This rearrangement joins TRBV11-2 to TRBJ2-5; D remains ambiguous. The CDR3 consists of 13 residues. V was trimmed by 4 bases and J by 5 bases, leaving 11 bases between them. The V gene's germline CDR1 is SGHAT and CDR2 FQNNGV. CDR3 protein: CASSSAGRETQYF. The CDR3 coding sequence is TGTGCCAGCAGCTCCGCCGGTAGGGAGACCCAGTACTTC. The full variable domain, in which reference TRBV11-2 and TRBJ2-5 provide the parts outside the CDR3, is EAGVAQSPRYKIIEKRQSVAFWCNPISGHATLYWYQQILGQGPKLLIQFQNNGVVDDSQLPKDRFSAERLKGVDSTLKIQPAKLEDSAVYLCASSSAGRETQYFGPGTRLLVL.

This clone was observed once. This chain links TRBV2 with TRBJ1-3; D not resolved. The V end was cut by 6 bases, the J end by 4 bases, with 16 bases between. The CDR3 totals 15 residues. The germline V gene has CDR1 SNHLY and CDR2 FYNNEI. This CDR3 reads CASRVGSTTGNTIYF. Here the CDR3 DNA reads TGTGCCAGCAGGGTCGGGAGTACGACCGGAAACACCATATATTTT.

The V call is TRBV7-9, the J call TRBJ1-2, with D hard to call. The CDR3 spans 13 residues. CDR1 is SEHNR, CDR2 FQNEAQ, per germline (reference sequence). Trimming stripped 7 bases from V and 3 bases from J, with 12 bases between. The CDR3 region has the DNA TGTGCCAGCAAACCCGCCTGGGACTATGGCTACACCTTC. Translating gives CASKPAWDYGYTF.

The chain combines TRBV2 with TRBJ1-3; D remains ambiguous. CDR1 is SNHLY and CDR2 is FYNNEI in the germline V gene. CDR3 length: 14 amino acids. V gave up 7 bases and J gave up 0 bases, with 10 bases separating them. As DNA, the CDR3 is TGTGCCAGCATTTCTGGCTTCTCTGGAAACACCATATATTTT. Translation gives CASISGFSGNTIYF.

A single count supports this clone. The chain is built from TRBV15 and TRBJ1-1; D is ambiguous. The CDR3 contains 13 residues. CDR1 is LNHNV and CDR2 is YYDKDF in the germline V gene (reference sequence). V lost 3 bases and J lost 5, with 10 bases in between. The CDR3 DNA reads as TGTGCCACCAGCAGTGTGGTTGGGACTGAAGCTTTCTTT. Translation gives CATSSVVGTEAFF.

As for this clone: Other DNA sequences within the sample encode an identical CDR3. The chain carries TRBV5-1 and TRBJ2-2; 9 bases line up with TRBD1. CDR1 is SGHRS, CDR2 YFSETQ, per germline. The trim removed 0 bases at V and 6 bases at J, leaving 9 bases unmatched. The CDR3 totals 17 residues. The CDR3 DNA sequence: TGCGCCAGCAGCTTGGCGGTTGGCGGACAGGGGTCCGGGGAGCTGTTTTTT. It specifies CASSLAVGGQGSGELFF.

V is TRBV2 and J is TRBJ2-7; the D gene is possibly TRBD1 (6 bases). This CDR3 comprises 13 residues. From germline, CDR1 is SNHLY and CDR2 FYNNEI. The ends were cut back, 3 bases at V and 3 bases at J, with 9 bases in the middle. The CDR3 region is CASSDGRGYEQYF. CDR3 nucleotide sequence: TGTGCCAGCAGTGATGGCAGGGGCTACGAGCAGTACTTC.

The genes are TRBV27 and TRBJ2-3; a possible D gene is TRBD1 (6 bases). The CDR3 totals 12 residues. Germline V gene sequence: CDR1 MNHEY, CDR2 SMNVEV (reference sequence). V lost 7 bases and J lost 8, with 13 bases in between. CDR3 in DNA: TGTGCCAGCATTTCATTAGGGGGTACGCAGTATTTT. Translated: CASISLGGTQYF.

The rearrangement links TRBV2 to TRBJ1-4; no reliable D call. This CDR3 is 11 amino acids long. V lost 8 bases, J lost 8 bases, and 9 bases lay in between. In germline, CDR1 is SNHLY, CDR2 FYNNEI. As DNA, the CDR3 is TGTGCCAGCCAATCGCAGGAAAAACTGTTTTTT. Encoded protein: CASQSQEKLFF.

This clone was detected only a few times. V usage is TRBV7-8 and J usage is TRBJ1-1; D is possibly TRBD1 (6 bases). CDR1 and CDR2 (germline): SGHVS, FQNEAQ. V was shortened by 6 bases and J by 1 base, with 18 bases between the two germline ends. There are 16 residues in the CDR3. CDR3 sequence reads: CASRTSRGDRNTEAFF. CDR3 coding DNA: TGTGCCAGCAGAACAAGTAGGGGGGATAGGAACACTGAAGCTTTCTTT.

The rearrangement uses TRBV20-1 and TRBJ2-7, with no clear D. V was clipped by 2 bases and J by 6 bases, with 8 bases between them. CDR3 length: 11 residues. CDR1 DFQATT and CDR2 SNEGSKA come from the germline V gene (reference sequence). CDR3: CSARPALEQYF. Here the CDR3 DNA reads TGCAGTGCTAGACCCGCGCTCGAGCAGTACTTC.